The 27 T cell receptor beta chains reported below all come from one sample, sequenced in a study of T cell responses to AZD1222 COVID-19 vaccine. Sequencing was performed with immunoSEQ multiplex PCR; in TCRdb, only in-frame clones are kept and a portion is missing. The sample gives about 140,000 clones, roughly 91% of which show up once; 3% to 3.5% is in the top ten. Source: peripheral blood, taken 28 days after the second AZD1222 dose. These receptor sequences come from an adult who received the AZD1222 COVID-19 vaccine.

The gene calls are TRBV6-5 and TRBJ1-2, with a tentative D call TRBD1 (5 bases). Germline CDR1 reads MNHEY; CDR2 reads SVGAGI. Between the trimmed V and J ends, which lost 3 bases and 2 bases, there was a span of 16 bases. CDR3 size: 16 residues. CDR3 region: CASSYRGNRANYGYTF. CDR3 bases: TGTGCCAGCAGTTATCGGGGCAACCGGGCAAACTATGGCTACACCTTC.

The rearrangement joins TRBV6-6 to TRBJ2-1; 8 bases map to TRBD2. From germline, CDR1 is MNHNY and CDR2 SVGAGI (reference sequence). J was trimmed by 5 bases and V by 2 bases; bases with no gene match: 8. The CDR3 consists of 16 residues. Here the CDR3 DNA reads TGTGCCAGCAGTTACCGGGCGGGGGGTTCGAACAATGAGCAGTTCTTC. It codes for CASSYRAGGSNNEQFF.

The chain couples TRBV4-2 to TRBJ2-2; D is possibly TRBD1 (6 bases). This CDR3 contains 16 residues. V was pared by 5 bases and J by 0 bases, with 13 bases between. Germline V gene lookup returns CDR1 LGHNA and CDR2 YNFKEQ. CDR3 protein: CASSESGTSNTGELFF. CDR3 in DNA: TGTGCCAGCAGCGAGTCCGGGACATCGAACACCGGGGAGCTGTTTTTT.

The genes are TRBV28 and TRBJ1-5, with TRBD1 matching 8 bases. The length of the CDR3 is 15 residues. The ends lost 5 bases at V and 6 bases at J; junction bases unmatched: 9. CDR1 and CDR2 (germline): MDHEN, SYDVKM. The CDR3: CASSQGQGASQPQHF. CDR3 bases: TGTGCCAGCAGTCAAGGACAGGGAGCAAGTCAGCCCCAGCATTTT.

The CDR3 DNA is TGTGCCAGCAGCCAGGGTCTCAGAGAGCAGTTCTTC. This gives the protein CASSQGLREQFF. V gene TRBV3-1 (or the pseudogene TRBV3-2) combines with J gene TRBJ2-1; D is unclear. The CDR3 contains 12 residues. The V end lost 3 bases, the J end lost 10 bases, and 10 bases lay between the germline ends. Germline values: CDR1 LGHDT, CDR2 YNNKEL (reference sequence).

The rearrangement links TRBV7-9 to TRBJ2-1; maybe TRBD1 (7 bases). This CDR3 is 16 amino acids long. The V and J ends lost 0 bases and 4 bases respectively, with 13 bases between them. Germline-derived CDR1 and CDR2 are SEHNR and FQNEAQ (reference sequence). Here the CDR3 reads CASSLAVAGGYNEQFF. DNA of the CDR3: TGTGCCAGCAGCTTAGCGGTTGCAGGGGGGTACAATGAGCAGTTCTTC. Combining the CDR3 with reference TRBV7-9 and TRBJ2-1 gives the whole variable domain DTGVSQNPRHKITKRGQNVTFRCDPISEHNRLYWYRQTLGQGPEFLTYFQNEAQLEKSRLLSDRFSAERPKGSFSTLEIQRTEQGDSAMYLCASSLAVAGGYNEQFFGPGTRLTVL.

V and J are TRBV11-2 and TRBJ2-1, with D maybe TRBD1 (6 bases). This CDR3 has 14 amino acids. With 5 bases removed from V and 4 bases from J, the gap between germline ends came to 12 bases. Germline values: CDR1 SGHAT, CDR2 FQNNGV. CDR3 region: CASSQQTGYNEQFF. The CDR3 coding sequence is TGTGCCAGCAGCCAGCAAACAGGGTACAATGAGCAGTTCTTC. Looking up the rest from reference TRBV11-2 and TRBJ2-1 gives the full variable domain: EAGVAQSPRYKIIEKRQSVAFWCNPISGHATLYWYQQILGQGPKLLIQFQNNGVVDDSQLPKDRFSAERLKGVDSTLKIQPAKLEDSAVYLCASSQQTGYNEQFFGPGTRLTVL.

This chain connects TRBV28 to TRBJ2-2; D ambiguous. CDR1 and CDR2 (germline): MDHEN, SYDVKM. This CDR3 spans 15 amino acids. V lost 5 bases and J lost 3, with 13 bases in between. The CDR3 DNA follows: TGTGCCAGCAGTCCTATACCCACATACACCGGGGAGCTGTTTTTT. Protein product: CASSPIPTYTGELFF.

This clone was observed once. The genes are TRBV27 and TRBJ2-3; TRBD2 agrees at 13 bases. Germline lookup yields CDR1 MNHEY and CDR2 SMNVEV (reference sequence). The CDR3 contains 17 residues. V lost 3 bases and J lost 5; bases outside the gene matches: 8. The CDR3 here is CASSFWTSGGERDTQYF. The CDR3 DNA sequence: TGTGCCAGCAGTTTCTGGACTAGCGGGGGCGAGCGAGATACGCAGTATTTT.

This clone was seen only a few times. The chain is built from TRBV30 and TRBJ1-6; D gene unclear. Per the germline V gene, CDR1 is GTSNPN and CDR2 is SVGIG (reference sequence). Deletions cut 4 bases from V and 7 bases from J, with 11 bases between. CDR3 length: 13 amino acids. The CDR3 DNA is TGTGCCTGGAACGGGATCGGGAATTCACCCCTCCACTTT. It codes for CAWNGIGNSPLHF. Supplemented by reference TRBV30 and TRBJ1-6, the full variable domain reads SQTIHQWPATLVQPVGSPLSLECTVEGTSNPNLYWYRQAAGRGLQLLFYSVGIGQISSEVPQNLSASRPQDRQFILSSKKLLLSDSGFYLCAWNGIGNSPLHFGNGTRLTVT.

J is TRBJ2-7 and V is TRBV9; D is perhaps TRBD1 (6 bases). In germline, CDR1 is SGDLS, CDR2 YYNGEE. V lost 0 bases and J 7 bases, leaving 11 bases between the germline ends. The CDR3 spans 13 residues. CDR3 DNA: TGTGCCAGCAGCGTAGACAGGGTAGGGGAGCAGTACTTC. It specifies CASSVDRVGEQYF.

The chain couples TRBV28 to TRBJ1-1, with unresolved D. Germline V gene lookup returns CDR1 MDHEN and CDR2 SYDVKM. V was trimmed by 5 bases and J by 2 bases, leaving 6 bases between them. This CDR3 is built from 12 residues. The CDR3 bases are TGTGCCAGCAGTCTCCCAAACACTGAAGCTTTCTTT. This sequence encodes CASSLPNTEAFF.

This clone was detected once. The chain combines TRBV7-3 with TRBJ2-3; D not resolved. CDR1 SGHTA and CDR2 FQGTGA come from the germline V gene. This CDR3 contains 12 residues. V lost 5 bases to trimming and J lost 4 bases, with 7 bases between them. The CDR3 region is CASSSSPDTQYF. The CDR3 DNA reads TGTGCCAGCAGCAGTTCGCCAGATACGCAGTATTTT.

The chain links TRBV25-1 to TRBJ1-2; perhaps TRBD1 as D (5 bases). Germline V gene lookup returns CDR1 MGHDK and CDR2 SYGVNS. The CDR3 extends over 15 amino acids. V was cut by 1 base and J by 2 bases, with 11 bases left in between. CDR3 bases: TGTGCCAGCAGTGAATCTAGTTGGGGGAACTATGGCTACACCTTC. Protein sequence: CASSESSWGNYGYTF.

The gene calls are TRBV2 and TRBJ2-5, with D tentatively TRBD2 (6 bases). CDR1 is SNHLY and CDR2 is FYNNEI in the germline V gene. This CDR3 has 14 amino acids. V shed 10 bases and J shed 5 bases, with 20 bases lying between them. The CDR3 sequence is CATTPGTGRETQYF. The CDR3, as DNA: TGTGCCACCACTCCAGGGACTGGGCGGGAGACCCAGTACTTC.

The CDR3 coding sequence is TGTGCCAGCAGCACCCGGGACAAACTTTTTGAAGCTTTCTTT. It encodes CASSTRDKLFEAFF. This rearrangement joins TRBV9 to TRBJ1-1; maybe TRBD1 (6 bases). The CDR3 has 14 amino acids. V lost 4 bases and J lost 7, with 17 bases in between. Germline V gene sequence: CDR1 SGDLS, CDR2 YYNGEE.

This chain connects TRBV30 to TRBJ2-1; D gene ambiguous. Germline CDR1 and CDR2: GTSNPN and SVGIG (reference sequence). Trimming took off 0 bases at V and 9 bases at J, with 15 bases between the two ends. The CDR3 is made up of 14 amino acids. This CDR3 reads CAWSVGLVSSEQFF. The CDR3 DNA reads TGTGCCTGGAGTGTAGGGCTTGTAAGTAGTGAGCAGTTCTTC.

The chain joins TRBV6-5 to TRBJ1-6; D is undetermined. This CDR3 comprises 13 residues. Germline CDR1 is MNHEY and CDR2 is SVGAGI. V lost 8 bases and J 3 bases, leaving 8 bases between the germline ends. In DNA form, the CDR3 reads TGTGCCAGCCGACCGGTCTATAATTCACCCCTCCACTTT. Protein sequence: CASRPVYNSPLHF.

The V and J genes are TRBV28 and TRBJ2-6; 8 nucleotides agree with TRBD1. The CDR3 extends over 18 amino acids. Unmatched junction bases numbered 8, after V lost 2 bases and J lost 2 bases. The germline V gene has CDR1 MDHEN and CDR2 SYDVKM. This CDR3 is CASSLRGTGWTGANVLTF. For the CDR3, the DNA is TGTGCCAGCAGTTTAAGGGGGACAGGTTGGACTGGGGCCAACGTCCTGACTTTC.

This clone was detected once. The chain carries TRBV5-1 and TRBJ1-5; perhaps TRBD1 as D (5 bases). The CDR3 contains 14 residues. In germline, CDR1 is SGHRS, CDR2 YFSETQ. Trimming took off 0 bases at V and 3 bases at J, with 7 bases between the two ends. The DNA of the CDR3 is TGCGCCAGCAGCTTGGGGGGGAACAATCAGCCCCAGCATTTT. Amino acids: CASSLGGNNQPQHF.

The J gene is TRBJ2-3, the V gene TRBV2; the D gene is possibly TRBD1 (5 bases). Germline loops: CDR1 SNHLY, CDR2 FYNNEI. Trimming shortened V by 8 bases and J by 6 bases, and 9 bases separated the two germline ends. The CDR3 covers 11 residues. The CDR3 loop reads CASGRDDTQYF. The CDR3 nucleotides read TGTGCCAGCGGCAGGGATGATACGCAGTATTTT.

The J gene is TRBJ2-3, the V gene TRBV11-3; 10 bases map to TRBD2. Looked up from germline, CDR1 is SGHNT and CDR2 is YENEEA. The CDR3 runs to 15 residues. J lost 4 bases, V lost 5 bases, and 6 bases had no gene match. The CDR3 bases are TGTGCCAGCAGCCTCGGGACTAGCGAATCAGATACGCAGTATTTT. Protein product: CASSLGTSESDTQYF.

V usage is TRBV14 and J usage is TRBJ1-2; 11 nucleotides align to TRBD1. Germline lookup yields CDR1 SGHDN and CDR2 FVKESK. The CDR3 extends over 15 amino acids. After removal of 3 bases from V and 8 bases from J, the junction contained 8 bases not matched to a gene. The CDR3 loop is CASSHLGQGATGYTF. DNA of the CDR3: TGTGCCAGCAGCCATCTCGGACAGGGGGCGACGGGCTACACCTTC.

This clone was recorded many times. The V gene is TRBV28, the J gene TRBJ2-1; D unresolved. V lost 1 base and J 9 bases, leaving 13 bases between the germline ends. Germline V gene data show CDR1 as MDHEN and CDR2 as SYDVKM. The CDR3 loop spans 14 amino acids. The DNA for the CDR3 is TGTGCCAGCAGTTTATCCCTAGAAGTCAGTGAGCAGTTCTTC. Amino acid sequence: CASSLSLEVSEQFF.

The chain is built from TRBV18 and TRBJ2-7; D gene ambiguous. The CDR3 is made up of 14 amino acids. The V gene lost 3 bases and the J gene lost 0 bases, with 9 bases spanning the gap. The germline CDR1 and CDR2 sequences are KGHSH and LQKENI. This chain's CDR3 is CASSPSFGSYEQYF. The CDR3 region has the DNA TGTGCCAGCTCACCTTCTTTTGGCTCCTACGAGCAGTACTTC. Using reference TRBV18 and TRBJ2-7 for the parts outside the CDR3, the full variable domain is NAGVMQNPRHLVRRRGQEARLRCSPMKGHSHVYWYRQLPEEGLKFMVYLQKENIIDESGMPKERFSAEFPKEGPSILRIQQVVRGDSAAYFCASSPSFGSYEQYFGPGTRLTVT.

V and J are TRBV3-1 (or the pseudogene TRBV3-2) and TRBJ2-5; 8 nucleotides align to TRBD1. The CDR3 loop spans 14 amino acids. Germline CDR1 reads LGHDT; CDR2 reads YNNKEL (reference sequence). The ends lost 4 bases at V and 1 base at J; junction bases unmatched: 2. In DNA form, the CDR3 reads TGTGCCAGCAGCCCTGGACAGGGCCAAGAGACCCAGTACTTC. This translates into CASSPGQGQETQYF.

The chain couples TRBV11-2 to TRBJ2-7; 9 nucleotides line up with TRBD2. CDR1 is SGHAT, CDR2 FQNNGV, per germline. The CDR3 covers 16 residues. After removal of 1 base from V and 2 bases from J, the junction contained 6 bases not matched to a gene. The CDR3 loop reads CASSLGVERGAYEQYF. The CDR3 region has the DNA TGTGCCAGCAGCTTAGGGGTCGAGCGGGGGGCCTACGAGCAGTACTTC.